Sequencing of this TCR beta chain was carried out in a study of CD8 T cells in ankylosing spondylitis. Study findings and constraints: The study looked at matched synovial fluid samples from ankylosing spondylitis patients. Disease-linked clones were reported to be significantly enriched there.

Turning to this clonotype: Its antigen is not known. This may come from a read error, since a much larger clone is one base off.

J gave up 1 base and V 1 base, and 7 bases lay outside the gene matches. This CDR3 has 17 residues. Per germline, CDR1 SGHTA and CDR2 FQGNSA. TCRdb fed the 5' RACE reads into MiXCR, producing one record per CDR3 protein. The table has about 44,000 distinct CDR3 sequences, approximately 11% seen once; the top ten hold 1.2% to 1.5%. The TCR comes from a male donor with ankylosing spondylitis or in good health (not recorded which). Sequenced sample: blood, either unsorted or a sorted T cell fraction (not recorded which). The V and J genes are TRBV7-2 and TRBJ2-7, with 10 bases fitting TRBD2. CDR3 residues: CASSLVVRTSGSYEQYF. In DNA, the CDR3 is TGTGCCAGCAGCTTAGTCGTTCGGACTAGCGGTTCCTACGAGCAGTACTTC.